The clone carrying this T cell receptor beta chain has ten or more counts. Antigen: not known. The data were taken from a study of neurological immune-mediated disorders. Across the whole study: Disease course was recorded as relapsing-remitting for some 31 and secondary progressive for about 9% of the roughly 35 multiple sclerosis patients.

The time point here: longitudinal time-point 3. TCRdb re-called the 5' RACE reads through MiXCR, storing one row per CDR3 protein. Altogether some 80,000 distinct CDR3 sequences are present, roughly 4.5% being singletons, with the ten largest covering 5% to 6%. Study findings and constraints: Association of the multiple sclerosis repertoire cluster with clinical or MRI features was not observed for any feature. Among 34 multiple sclerosis patients, 18 had repertoires that phylogenetic grouping placed in one related-CDR3 cluster, a possible signature.

This CDR3 spans 15 amino acids. Germline CDR1 reads MNHEY; CDR2 reads SVGAGI. The V and J ends lost 5 bases and 1 base respectively, with 11 bases between them. Sequencing was performed on PBMCs. V is TRBV6-5 and J is TRBJ1-4; possibly TRBD1 for D (5 bases). The TCR originated in a woman aged 60-75 years with multiple sclerosis. The CDR3, as DNA: TGTGCCAGCAGTCGAGCGGGACTAACTAATGAAAAACTGTTTTTT. This translates into CASSRAGLTNEKLFF.